This T cell receptor (beta chain) emerged from a study of Graves' ophthalmopathy and Graves' hyperthyroidism. The study amplified TCR beta CDR3 regions using RNA transcripts. First-round RT-PCR employed HTBI primers, with a second-round multiplex PCR after it. TCRdb reanalysed the multiplex PCR reads using MiXCR and keeps one entry per CDR3 protein. The table includes 500,000 to 700,000 distinct CDR3 sequences, 39% detected once. This CDR3 comprises 15 residues. Trimming cost V 4 bases and J 0 bases, with 10 bases left between them. Per the germline V gene, CDR1 is SGHVS and CDR2 is FQNEAQ. This clonotype was detected many times. Orbital computed tomography, together with clinical symptoms, serum thyroxine, TRAb and thyroid ultrasound, was used for diagnosis.

V and J are TRBV7-8 and TRBJ1-5, with D maybe TRBD1 (6 bases). What was sequenced was peripheral blood or thyroid tissue (not recorded which). This TCR was sampled from an adult man with Graves' hyperthyroidism. For the CDR3, the DNA is TGTGCCAGCAGCTGGACAGCTTCTAGCAATCAGCCCCAGCATTTT. It is translated as CASSWTASSNQPQHF. The full variable domain, rest sourced from reference TRBV7-8 and TRBJ1-5, is GAGVSQSPRYKVAKRGQDVALRCDPISGHVSLFWYQQALGQGPEFLTYFQNEAQLDKSGLPSDRFFAERPEGSVSTLKIQRTQQEDSAVYLCASSWTASSNQPQHFGDGTRLSIL.